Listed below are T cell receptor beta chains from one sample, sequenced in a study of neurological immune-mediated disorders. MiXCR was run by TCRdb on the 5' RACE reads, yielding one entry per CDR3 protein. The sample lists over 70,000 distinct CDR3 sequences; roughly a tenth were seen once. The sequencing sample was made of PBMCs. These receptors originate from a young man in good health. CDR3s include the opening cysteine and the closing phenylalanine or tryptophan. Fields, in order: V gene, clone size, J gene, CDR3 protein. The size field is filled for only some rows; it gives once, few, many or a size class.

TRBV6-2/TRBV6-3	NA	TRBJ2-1	CASDSYNEQFF
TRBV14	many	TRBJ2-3	CASSQLRDTQYF
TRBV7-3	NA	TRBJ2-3	CASSRSRLAGGSDTQYF
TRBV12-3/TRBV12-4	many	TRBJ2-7	CASRQGEKSYEQYF
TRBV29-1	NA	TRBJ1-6	CSVRGTANSPLHF
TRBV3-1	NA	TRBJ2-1	CASSSSRGLSSYNEQFF
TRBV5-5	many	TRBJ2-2	CASSSRQGAGGELFF
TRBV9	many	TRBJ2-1	CASSVGRATSSYNEQFF
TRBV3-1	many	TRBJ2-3	CASSQDPTATDTQYF
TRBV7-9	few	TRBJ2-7	CASSPQSWRPYEQYF
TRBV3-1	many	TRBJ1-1	CASSLRAMNTEAFF
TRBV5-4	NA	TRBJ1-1	CASSLEEGVTEAFF
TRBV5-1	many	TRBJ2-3	CASSLETISTDTQYF
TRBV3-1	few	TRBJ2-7	CASSPATGFGYEQYF
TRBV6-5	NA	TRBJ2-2	CASSYSPGTWNTGELFF
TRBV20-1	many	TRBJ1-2	CSARPTGLVFYGYTF
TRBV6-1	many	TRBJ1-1	CASSETTGPEAFF
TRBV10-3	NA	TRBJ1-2	CAISESTNDGYTF
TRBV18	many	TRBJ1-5	CASSPGEPSTYQPQHF
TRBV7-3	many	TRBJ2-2	CASSPGWLGGTNTGELFF
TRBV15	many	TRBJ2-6	CATSRDIGSGANVLTF
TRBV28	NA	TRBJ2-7	CASILSPDRGYEQYF
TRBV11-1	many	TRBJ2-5	CASSSEWSYQETQYF
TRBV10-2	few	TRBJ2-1	CASTGTIYNEQFF
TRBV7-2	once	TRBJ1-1	CGSINRGRTEAFF
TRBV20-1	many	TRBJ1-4	CSARFEKLFF
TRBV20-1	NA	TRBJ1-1	CSARPDRANTEAFF
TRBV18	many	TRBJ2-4	CASSPAGYTKNIQYF
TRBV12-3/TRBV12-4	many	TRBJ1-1	CASSLGTMLMNTEAFF
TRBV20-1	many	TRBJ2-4	CSAPTRLGGRLAKNIQYF
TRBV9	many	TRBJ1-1	CASSVGGTNTEAFF
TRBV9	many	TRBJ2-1	CASSPETGSSYNEQFF
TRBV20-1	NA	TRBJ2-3	CSATDPWSTDTQYF
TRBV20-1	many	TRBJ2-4	CSARSEAGTIQYF
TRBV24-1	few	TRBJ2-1	CATSVLAGGLNEQFF
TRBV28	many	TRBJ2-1	CASSGQSYNEQFF
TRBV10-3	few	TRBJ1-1	CATIRTGNTEAFF
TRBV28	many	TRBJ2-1	CASSLYGRAVGEQFF
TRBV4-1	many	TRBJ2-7	CASSQGGLAGVSLGYEQYF
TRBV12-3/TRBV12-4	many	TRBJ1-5	CASSPRGGSNQPQHF
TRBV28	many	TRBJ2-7	CASTIRADYEQYF
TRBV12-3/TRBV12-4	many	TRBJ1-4	CASRPQVGQPGSEKLFF
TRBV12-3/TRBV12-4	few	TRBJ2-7	CASSPSRPYEQYF
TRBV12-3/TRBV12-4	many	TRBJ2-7	CASSLDGTSGSNEQYF
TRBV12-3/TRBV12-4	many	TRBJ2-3	CASSISSGREPDTQYF
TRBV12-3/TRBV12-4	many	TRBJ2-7	CASSLAGVAYEQYF
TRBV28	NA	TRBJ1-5	CASRLQGLVNQPQHF
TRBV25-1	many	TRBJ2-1	CASREGLAEFNEQFF
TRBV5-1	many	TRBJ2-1	CASSFAGGSYNEQFF
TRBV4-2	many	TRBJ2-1	CASSQVYDRSSYNEQFF
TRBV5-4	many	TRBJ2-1	CASSSGPGSYNEQFF
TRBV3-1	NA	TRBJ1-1	CASSHPGVRNTEAFF
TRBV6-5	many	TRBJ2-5	CASSYWGTGIQETQYF